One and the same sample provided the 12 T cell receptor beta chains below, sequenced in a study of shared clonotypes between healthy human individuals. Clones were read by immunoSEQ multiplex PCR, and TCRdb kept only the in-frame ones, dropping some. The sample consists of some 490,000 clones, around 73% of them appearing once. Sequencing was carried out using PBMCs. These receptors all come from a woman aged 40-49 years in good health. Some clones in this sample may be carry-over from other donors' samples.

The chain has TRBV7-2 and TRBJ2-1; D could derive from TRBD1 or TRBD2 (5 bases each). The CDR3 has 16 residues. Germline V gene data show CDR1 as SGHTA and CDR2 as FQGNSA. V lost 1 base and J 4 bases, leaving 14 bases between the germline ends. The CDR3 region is CASSLVLGVAYNEQFF. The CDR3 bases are TGTGCCAGCAGCTTAGTTTTGGGGGTGGCATACAATGAGCAGTTCTTC.

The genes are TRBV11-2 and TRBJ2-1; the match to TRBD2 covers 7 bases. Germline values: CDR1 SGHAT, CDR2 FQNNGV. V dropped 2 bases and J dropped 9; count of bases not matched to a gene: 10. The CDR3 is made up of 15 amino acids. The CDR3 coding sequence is TGTGCCAGCAGCTTATTACTAGCGTCTGGCACTGAGCAGTTCTTC. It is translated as CASSLLLASGTEQFF.

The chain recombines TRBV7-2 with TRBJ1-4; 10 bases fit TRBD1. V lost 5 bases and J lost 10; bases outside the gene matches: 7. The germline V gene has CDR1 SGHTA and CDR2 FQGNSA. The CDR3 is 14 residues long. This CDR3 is CASSADRGRAKLFF. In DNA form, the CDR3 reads TGTGCCAGCAGCGCCGACAGGGGGCGCGCAAAACTGTTTTTT.

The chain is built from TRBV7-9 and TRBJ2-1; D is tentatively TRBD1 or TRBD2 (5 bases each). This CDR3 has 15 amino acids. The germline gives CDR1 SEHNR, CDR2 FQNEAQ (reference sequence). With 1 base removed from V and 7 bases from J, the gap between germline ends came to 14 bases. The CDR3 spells CASSLVRGRKNEQFF. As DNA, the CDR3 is TGTGCCAGCAGCTTAGTTCGGGGACGAAAGAATGAGCAGTTCTTC.

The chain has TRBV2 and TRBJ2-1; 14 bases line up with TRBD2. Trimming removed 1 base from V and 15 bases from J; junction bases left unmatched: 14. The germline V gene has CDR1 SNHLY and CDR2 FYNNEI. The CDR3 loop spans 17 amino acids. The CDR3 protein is CASSEGSGLAGAKAGFF. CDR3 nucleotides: TGTGCCAGCAGTGAAGGATCGGGACTAGCGGGAGCAAAGGCGGGGTTCTTC.

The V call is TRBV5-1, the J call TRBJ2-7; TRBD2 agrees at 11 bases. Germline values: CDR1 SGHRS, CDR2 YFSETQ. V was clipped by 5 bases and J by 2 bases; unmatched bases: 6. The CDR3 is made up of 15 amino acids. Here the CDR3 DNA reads TGCGCCAGCAGGACGGGACTAGCGGTCCCCTACGAGCAGTACTTC. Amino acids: CASRTGLAVPYEQYF.

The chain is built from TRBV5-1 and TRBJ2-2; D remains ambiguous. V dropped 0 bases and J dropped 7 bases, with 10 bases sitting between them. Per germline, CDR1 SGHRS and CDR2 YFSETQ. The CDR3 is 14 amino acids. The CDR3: CASSLEQSGGELFF. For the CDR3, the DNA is TGCGCCAGCAGCTTGGAACAGTCGGGCGGGGAGCTGTTTTTT.

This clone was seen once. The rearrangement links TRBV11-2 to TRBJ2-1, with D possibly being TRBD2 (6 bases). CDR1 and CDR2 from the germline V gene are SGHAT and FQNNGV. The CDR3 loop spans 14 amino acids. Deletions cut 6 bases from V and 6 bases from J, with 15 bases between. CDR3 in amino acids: CASRGAGSFNEQFF. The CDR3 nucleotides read TGTGCCAGCAGAGGGGCGGGATCATTCAATGAGCAGTTCTTC.

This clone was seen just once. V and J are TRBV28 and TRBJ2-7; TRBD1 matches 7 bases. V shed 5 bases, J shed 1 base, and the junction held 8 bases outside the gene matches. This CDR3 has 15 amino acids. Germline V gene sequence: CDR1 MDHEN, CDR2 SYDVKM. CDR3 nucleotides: TGTGCCAGCAGTCAACCCGGGACAGTTTCCTACGAGCAGTACTTC. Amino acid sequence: CASSQPGTVSYEQYF.

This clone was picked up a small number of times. CDR3 amino acids: CASSRGAGANVLTF. The CDR3 region has the DNA TGTGCCAGTAGTCGGGGGGCTGGGGCCAACGTCCTGACTTTC. The gene calls are TRBV19 and TRBJ2-6, with 7 nucleotides matching TRBD2. The CDR3 is made up of 14 amino acids. Germline V gene data show CDR1 as LNHDA and CDR2 as SQIVND (reference sequence). J lost 2 bases, V lost 5 bases, and 0 bases had no gene match. The full variable domain, rest sourced from reference TRBV19 and TRBJ2-6, is DGGITQSPKYLFRKEGQNVTLSCEQNLNHDAMYWYRQDPGQGLRLIYYSQIVNDFQKGDIAEGYSVSREKKESFPLTVTSAQKNPTAFYLCASSRGAGANVLTFGAGSRLTVL.

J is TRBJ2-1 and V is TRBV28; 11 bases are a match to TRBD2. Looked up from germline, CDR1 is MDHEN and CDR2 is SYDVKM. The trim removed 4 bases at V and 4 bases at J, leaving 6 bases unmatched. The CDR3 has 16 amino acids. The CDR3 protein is CASSYTGLADYNEQFF. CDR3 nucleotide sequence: TGTGCCAGCAGTTATACGGGACTAGCGGATTACAATGAGCAGTTCTTC.

The CDR3 sequence is CASSSDTADSEQYF. In DNA form, the CDR3 reads TGTGCCAGCAGCTCCGACACCGCGGATTCCGAGCAGTACTTC. This chain uses TRBV7-2 with TRBJ2-7, with no clear D. The V and J ends lost 4 bases and 6 bases respectively, with 16 bases between them. Germline V CDR1 and CDR2: SGHTA, FQGNSA. The CDR3 runs 14 residues.